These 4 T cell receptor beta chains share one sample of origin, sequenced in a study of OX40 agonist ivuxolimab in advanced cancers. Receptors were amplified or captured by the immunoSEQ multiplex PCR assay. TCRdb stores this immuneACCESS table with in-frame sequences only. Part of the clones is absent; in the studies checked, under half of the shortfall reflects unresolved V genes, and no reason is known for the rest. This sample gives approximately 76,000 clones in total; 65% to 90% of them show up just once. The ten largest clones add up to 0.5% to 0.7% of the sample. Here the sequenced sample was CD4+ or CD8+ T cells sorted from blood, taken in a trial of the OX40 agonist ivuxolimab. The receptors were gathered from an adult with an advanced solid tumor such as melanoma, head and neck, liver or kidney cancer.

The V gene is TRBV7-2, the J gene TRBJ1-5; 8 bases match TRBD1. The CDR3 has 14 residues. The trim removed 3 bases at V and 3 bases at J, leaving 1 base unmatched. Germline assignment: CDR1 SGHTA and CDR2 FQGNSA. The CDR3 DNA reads TGTGCCAGCAGCTTGGGACAGGCCAATCAGCCCCAGCATTTT. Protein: CASSLGQANQPQHF.

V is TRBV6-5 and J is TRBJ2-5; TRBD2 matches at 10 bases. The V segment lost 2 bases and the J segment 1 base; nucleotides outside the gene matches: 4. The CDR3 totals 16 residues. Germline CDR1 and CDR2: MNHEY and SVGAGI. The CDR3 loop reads CASSYPSSGGQETQYF. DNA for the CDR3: TGTGCCAGCAGTTACCCATCTAGCGGGGGCCAAGAGACCCAGTACTTC.

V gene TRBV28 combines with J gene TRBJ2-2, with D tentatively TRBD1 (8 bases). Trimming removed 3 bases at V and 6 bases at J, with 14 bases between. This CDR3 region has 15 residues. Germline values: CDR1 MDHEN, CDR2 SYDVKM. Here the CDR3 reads CASSFGQGGAGELFF. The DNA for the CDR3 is TGTGCCAGCAGTTTCGGACAGGGAGGGGCCGGGGAGCTGTTTTTT.

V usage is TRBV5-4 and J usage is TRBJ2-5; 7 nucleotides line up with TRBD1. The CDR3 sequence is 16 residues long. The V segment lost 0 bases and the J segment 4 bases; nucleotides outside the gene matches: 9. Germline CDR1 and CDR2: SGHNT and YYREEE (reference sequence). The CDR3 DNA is TGTGCCAGCAGCTTGGCCGCTGCAGGGGGTCGAGAGACCCAGTACTTC. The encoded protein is CASSLAAAGGRETQYF.